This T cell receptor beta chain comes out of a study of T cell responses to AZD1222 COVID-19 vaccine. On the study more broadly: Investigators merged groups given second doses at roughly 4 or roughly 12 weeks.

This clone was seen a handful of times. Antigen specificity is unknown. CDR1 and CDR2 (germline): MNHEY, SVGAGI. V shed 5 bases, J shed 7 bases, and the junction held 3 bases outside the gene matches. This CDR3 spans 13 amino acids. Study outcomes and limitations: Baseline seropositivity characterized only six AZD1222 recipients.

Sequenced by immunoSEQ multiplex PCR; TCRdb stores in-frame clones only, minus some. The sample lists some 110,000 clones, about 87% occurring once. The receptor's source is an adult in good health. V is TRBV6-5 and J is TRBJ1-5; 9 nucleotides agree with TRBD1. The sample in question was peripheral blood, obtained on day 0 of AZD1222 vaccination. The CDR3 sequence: CASSPDRGQPQHF. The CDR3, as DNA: TGTGCCAGCAGTCCGGACAGGGGACAGCCCCAGCATTTT.